This T cell receptor (beta chain) was obtained from a study of T cells in Graves' hyperthyroidism and ophthalmopathy. Subjects with ophthalmopathy showed a Clinical Activity Score no lower than 3, a NOSPECS grade no lower than 4, and a duration shorter than 3 months. Criteria for exclusion of patients were uncontrolled infection, other autoimmune disease, pregnancy or lactation. Thyroid ultrasound, orbital computed tomography, clinical symptoms, and serum thyroxine and TRAb underpinned diagnoses. There are 12 residues in the CDR3. CDR1 is SQVTM, CDR2 ANQGSEA, per germline. RNA transcripts provided the source from which TCR beta CDR3 regions were amplified. Researchers ran a first-round RT-PCR on the TCR CDR3 using the HTBI primer set. TCRdb reanalysed the multiplex PCR reads using MiXCR and keeps one entry per CDR3 protein. The sample has approximately 400,000 distinct CDR3 sequences; around an eighth are singletons.

Sequenced: blood. The V gene is TRBV29-1, the J gene TRBJ2-2, with D maybe TRBD1 (7 bases). The TCR was taken from a man aged 45-65 years with Graves' ophthalmopathy. CDR3 in amino acids: CRGGRGAGELFF. DNA for the CDR3: TGCAGGGGCGGCAGGGGGGCCGGGGAGCTGTTTTTT.